The sequence of this T cell receptor beta chain was determined in a study of T-cell reconstitution after alpha-beta-depleted transplantation in children. Overall study results and limits: Several hundred expanded graft clones reportedly were the source of alpha-beta T cells about two months after transplant.

About this clonotype: Its antigen is unknown.

Germline assignment: CDR1 DFQATT and CDR2 SNEGSKA (reference sequence). Trimming left V 6 bases short and J 2 bases short, with 14 bases between. This CDR3 has 13 amino acids. Preparation of the TCRbeta library was carried out with unique molecular identifiers. TCRdb redid the calling of the PCR reads with MiXCR, one entry per CDR3 protein. The table lists about 600,000 distinct CDR3 sequences, 20% to 25% of them singletons. This rearrangement joins TRBV20-1 to TRBJ2-7, with D tentatively TRBD2 (6 bases). The clonotype was recovered from a boy under two years old who had a stem cell transplant for acute myeloid leukemia, so the T cells may come from the graft donor. The sequencing used PBMCs, mostly from graft donor cells, collected 360 days after TCRalphabeta/CD19-depleted stem cell transplant. CDR3 in DNA: TGCAGTGCCCCCACGGGACTCACCTACGAGCAGTACTTC. Its protein is CSAPTGLTYEQYF.